The present T cell receptor (beta chain) was sequenced within a study of Ad26.COV2.S vaccination and SARS-CoV-2 variants. Study-wide context: The vaccine Ad26.COV2.S was put into the muscle once, or twice with 56 days between.

Notes on the study in general: Across vaccine and placebo recipients, the breadth of non-spike TCRs was similar. TCR breadth and depth analyses may have underestimated total T cell responses.

Treatment specified: 15 to 20 received Ad26.COV2.S at low or high dose, single or two shots; a few received placebo; per-sample allocation not given. Day 63 following the first vaccine or placebo injection was when the samples were taken. Vaccination employed an Ad26 vector expressing the Wuhan-strain SARS-CoV-2 spike. Concerning this clone: Its target is not known.

V trimming: 5 bases; J trimming: 5 bases; junction bases outside the gene matches: 18. The germline V gene encodes CDR1 MNHNY and CDR2 SVGAGI (reference sequence). The CDR3 length is 18 residues. Some clones are missing from TCRdb's copy, which holds only in-frame ones; the method was immunoSEQ multiplex PCR. The data show about 460,000 clones, with roughly 87% seen just once and approximately 1.7% held by the top ten. The chain couples TRBV6-6 to TRBJ2-7; 10 bases align to TRBD1. This TCR was recovered from a person between 18 and 60 years old who received the Ad26.COV2.S COVID-19 vaccine or a placebo. Material: peripheral blood, obtained in a trial of Ad26.COV2.S vaccine versus placebo. CDR3 sequence reads: CASSLFLAGTGANDEQYF. The CDR3 bases are TGTGCCAGCAGTCTCTTTTTAGCCGGGACAGGGGCAAACGACGAGCAGTACTTC.